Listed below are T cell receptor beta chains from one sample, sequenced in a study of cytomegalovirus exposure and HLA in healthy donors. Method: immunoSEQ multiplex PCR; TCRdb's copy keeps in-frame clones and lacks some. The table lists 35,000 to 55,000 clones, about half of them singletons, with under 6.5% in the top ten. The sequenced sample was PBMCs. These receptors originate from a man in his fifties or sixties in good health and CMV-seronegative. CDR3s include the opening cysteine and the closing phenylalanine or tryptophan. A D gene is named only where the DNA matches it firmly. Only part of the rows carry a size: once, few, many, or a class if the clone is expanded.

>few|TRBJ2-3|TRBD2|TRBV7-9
TGTGCCAGCAGCCCGACTAGCGTTTACACAGATACGCAGTATTTT
CASSPTSVYTDTQYF
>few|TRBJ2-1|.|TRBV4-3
TGCGCCAGCAGCCAAAGAACAGGGAGCTCCTACAATGAGCAGTTCTTC
CASSQRTGSSYNEQFF
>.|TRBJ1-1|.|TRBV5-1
TGCGCCAGCAGCTTTCAGGGTAACACTGAAGCTTTCTTT
CASSFQGNTEAFF
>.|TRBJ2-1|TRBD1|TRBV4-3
TGCGCCAGCAGCCAAGGGGCACAGGGGGCCTACAATGAGCAGTTCTTC
CASSQGAQGAYNEQFF
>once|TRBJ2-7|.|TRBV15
TGTGCCACCAGCAGAGATTGGAGCGGTTACGAGCAGTACTTC
CATSRDWSGYEQYF
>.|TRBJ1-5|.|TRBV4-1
TGCGCCAGCAGCCAAGGGCAGGCAAATCAGCCCCAGCATTTT
CASSQGQANQPQHF
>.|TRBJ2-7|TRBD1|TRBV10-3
TGTGCCATCAGTGACCCGACAGGGCGAAACGAGCAGTACTTC
CAISDPTGRNEQYF
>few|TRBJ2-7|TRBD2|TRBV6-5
TGTGCCAGCAGCCCCGGGACTAGCGGCTACGAGCAGTACTTC
CASSPGTSGYEQYF
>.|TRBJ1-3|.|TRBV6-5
TGTGCCAGCAGTTACAATATACAGAACTCTGGAAACACCATATATTTT
CASSYNIQNSGNTIYF
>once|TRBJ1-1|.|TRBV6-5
TGTGCCAGCAGCCTACAGGCCTCCGCTGAAGCTTTCTTT
CASSLQASAEAFF
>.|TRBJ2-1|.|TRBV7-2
TGTGCCAGCAGCTTAGTTGTCCAAGCGGCGGGGTCAGAGCAGTTCTTC
CASSLVVQAAGSEQFF
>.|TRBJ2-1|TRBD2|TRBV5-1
TGCGCCAGCAGCTGGTATAGCGGGAGGATCGTAAATGAGCAGTTCTTC
CASSWYSGRIVNEQFF
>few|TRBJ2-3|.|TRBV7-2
TGTGCCAGCAGCGTTAACCTCCGGGGATTGCAGTATTTT
CASSVNLRGLQYF
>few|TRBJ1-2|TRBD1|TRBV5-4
TGTGCCAGCAGCTGGACAGGGGGCAGGAAGTCTGGCTACACCTTC
CASSWTGGRKSGYTF
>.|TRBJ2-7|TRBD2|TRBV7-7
TGTGCCAGCAGCTTAAACCTAGCGGGCGAGCAGTACTTC
CASSLNLAGEQYF
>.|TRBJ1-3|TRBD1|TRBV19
TGTGCCAGTGGGACAGCTCTCTTCTCTGGAAACACCATATATTTT
CASGTALFSGNTIYF
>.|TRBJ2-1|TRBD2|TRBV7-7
TGTGCCAGCAGCTCACTAGCGGGAGGGGCCTTCAATGAGCAGTTCTTC
CASSSLAGGAFNEQFF
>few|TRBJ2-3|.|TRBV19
TGTGCCAGTAGTATGACCGCGGGTACGCAGTATTTT
CASSMTAGTQYF
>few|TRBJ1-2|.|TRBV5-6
TGTGCCAGCAGCAAATCGACAGCCACTGGGGGCTACACCTTC
CASSKSTATGGYTF
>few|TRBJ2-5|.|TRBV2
TGTGCCAGCAGTGGACAGACAGGACAAGAGACCCAGTACTTC
CASSGQTGQETQYF
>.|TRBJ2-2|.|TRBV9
TGTGCCAGCAGCGTTCCACAGACCGGGGAGCTGTTTTTT
CASSVPQTGELFF
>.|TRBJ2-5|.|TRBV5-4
TGTGCCAGCAGCAGGGAGGAGACCCAGTACTTC
CASSREETQYF
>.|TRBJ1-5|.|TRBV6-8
TGTGCCAGCAGGATTCGACAGGAGCAGCCCCAGCATTTT
CASRIRQEQPQHF
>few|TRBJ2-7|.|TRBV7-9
TGTGCCAGCAGCTATGACAAGGGGGGGGAGCAGTACTTC
CASSYDKGGEQYF
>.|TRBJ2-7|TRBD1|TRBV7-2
TGTGCCAGCAGCACCCGGACAGGGTGGGAGCAGTACTTC
CASSTRTGWEQYF
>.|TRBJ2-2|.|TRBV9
TGTGCCAGCAGCGTCCAGGGTAACACCGGGGAGCTGTTTTTT
CASSVQGNTGELFF
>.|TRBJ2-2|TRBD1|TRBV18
TGTGCCAGCTCATACGGAGCGCGGACAGGGCCCGGGGAGCTGTTTTTT
CASSYGARTGPGELFF
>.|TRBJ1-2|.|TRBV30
TGTGCCTGGAAGGCATCGGGTAACTATGGCTACACCTTC
CAWKASGNYGYTF
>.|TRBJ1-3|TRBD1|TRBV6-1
TGTGCCAGCAGTGGACAGGGGATTTGGAACACCATATATTTT
CASSGQGIWNTIYF
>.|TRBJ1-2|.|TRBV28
TGTGCCAGCAGCCTGGATTGGAGGGAGGGTGGCTACACCTTC
CASSLDWREGGYTF
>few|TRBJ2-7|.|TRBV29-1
TGCAGCGTTGGGGGCGGCAGTACCTACGAGCAGTACTTC
CSVGGGSTYEQYF
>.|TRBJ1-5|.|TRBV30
TGTGCCTGGAGTGTAGAAGGGGGACCTCGCAATCAGCCCCAGCATTTT
CAWSVEGGPRNQPQHF
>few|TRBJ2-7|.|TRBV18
TGTGCCAGCTCATCAGGGTGGGAGCAGTACTTC
CASSSGWEQYF
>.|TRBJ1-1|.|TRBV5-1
TGCGCCAGCAGCTTGGGGGAGGGGAGCACTGAAGCTTTCTTT
CASSLGEGSTEAFF
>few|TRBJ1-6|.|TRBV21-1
TGTGCCAGCAGCAAAGAAGGGGGCAGTCCCTATAATTCACCCCTCCACTTT
CASSKEGGSPYNSPLHF
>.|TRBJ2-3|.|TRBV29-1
TGCAGCGTTCAGGATACGCAGTATTTT
CSVQDTQYF
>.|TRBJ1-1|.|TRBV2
TGTGCCAGCAGTGGGGGGCCGGCTGAAGCTTTCTTT
CASSGGPAEAFF
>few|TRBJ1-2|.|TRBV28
TGTGCCAGCAGGTGGCCCAACTATGGCTACACCTTC
CASRWPNYGYTF
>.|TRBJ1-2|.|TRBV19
TGTGCCAGTAGTCTCCGGGGGGGAGGCTATGGCTACACCTTC
CASSLRGGGYGYTF
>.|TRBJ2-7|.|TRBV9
TGTGCCAGCAGCGTAGATTTAGGGGGTTCCTACGAGCAGTACTTC
CASSVDLGGSYEQYF
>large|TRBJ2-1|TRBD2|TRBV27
TGTGCCAGCAGGAGGGGAGGGCCTAACAATGAGCAGTTCTTC
CASRRGGPNNEQFF
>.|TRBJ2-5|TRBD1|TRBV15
TGTGCCACCAGCGGACAGGGGGCTGAGACCCAGTACTTC
CATSGQGAETQYF
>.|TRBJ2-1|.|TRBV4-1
TGCGCCAGCAGCCAAGGAACCGGAGGCGCCTACAATGAGCAGTTCTTC
CASSQGTGGAYNEQFF